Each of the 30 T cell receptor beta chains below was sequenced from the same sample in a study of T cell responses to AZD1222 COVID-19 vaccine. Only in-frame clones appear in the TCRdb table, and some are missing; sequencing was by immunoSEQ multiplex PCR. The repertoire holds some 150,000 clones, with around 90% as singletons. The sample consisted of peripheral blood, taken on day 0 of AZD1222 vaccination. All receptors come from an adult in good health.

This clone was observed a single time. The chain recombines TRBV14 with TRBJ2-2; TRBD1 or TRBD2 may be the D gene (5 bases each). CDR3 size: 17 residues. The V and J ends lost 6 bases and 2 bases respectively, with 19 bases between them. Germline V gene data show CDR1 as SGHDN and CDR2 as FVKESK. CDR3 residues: CASSGGYGTINTGELFF. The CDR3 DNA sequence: TGTGCCAGCAGTGGGGGTTACGGGACGATAAACACCGGGGAGCTGTTTTTT. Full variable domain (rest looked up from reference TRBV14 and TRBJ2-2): EAGVTQFPSHSVIEKGQTVTLRCDPISGHDNLYWYRRVMGKEIKFLLHFVKESKQDESGMPNNRFLAERTGGTYSTLKVQPAELEDSGVYFCASSGGYGTINTGELFFGEGSRLTVL.

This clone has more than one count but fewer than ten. The DNA for the CDR3 is TGTGCCCGCCTCTTCAGGGATAGCAATCAGCCCCAGCATTTT. Residues: CARLFRDSNQPQHF. This chain links TRBV6-5 with TRBJ1-5, with D possibly TRBD1 on 5 matching bases. This CDR3 region has 14 residues. Trimming took off 11 bases at V and 0 bases at J, with 14 bases between the two ends. CDR1 and CDR2 from the germline V gene are MNHEY and SVGAGI.

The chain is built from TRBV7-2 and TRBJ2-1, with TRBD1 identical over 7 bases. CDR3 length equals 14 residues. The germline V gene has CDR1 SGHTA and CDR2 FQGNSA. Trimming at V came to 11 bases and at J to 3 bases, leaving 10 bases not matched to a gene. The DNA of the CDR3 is TGTGCCGCCACAGGGGCATCCTTCTACAATGAGCAGTTCTTC. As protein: CAATGASFYNEQFF.

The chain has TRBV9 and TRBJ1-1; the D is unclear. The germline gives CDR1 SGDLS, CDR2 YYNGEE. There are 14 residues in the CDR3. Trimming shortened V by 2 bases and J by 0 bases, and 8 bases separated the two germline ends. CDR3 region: CASSVGRMNTEAFF. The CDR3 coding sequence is TGTGCCAGCAGCGTCGGCAGGATGAACACTGAAGCTTTCTTT.

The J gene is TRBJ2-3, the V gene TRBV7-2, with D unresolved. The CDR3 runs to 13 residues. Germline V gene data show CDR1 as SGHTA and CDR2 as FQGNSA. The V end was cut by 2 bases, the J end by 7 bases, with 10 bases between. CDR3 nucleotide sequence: TGTGCCAGCAGCTTACTTAGGGTCCATACGCAGTATTTT. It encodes CASSLLRVHTQYF.

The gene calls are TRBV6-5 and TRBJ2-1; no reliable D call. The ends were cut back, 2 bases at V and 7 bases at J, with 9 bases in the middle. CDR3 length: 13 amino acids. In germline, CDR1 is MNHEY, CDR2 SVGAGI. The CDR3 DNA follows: TGTGCCAGCAGTTACGGGGTGGCGAATGAGCAGTTCTTC. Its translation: CASSYGVANEQFF.

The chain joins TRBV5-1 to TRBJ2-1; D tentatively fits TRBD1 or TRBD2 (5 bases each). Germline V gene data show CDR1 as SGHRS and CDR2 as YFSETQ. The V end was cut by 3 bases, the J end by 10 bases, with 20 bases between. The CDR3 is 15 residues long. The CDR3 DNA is TGCGCCAGCAGCTGGGATGGGGACGGCGACCAGGAGCAGTTCTTC. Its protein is CASSWDGDGDQEQFF.

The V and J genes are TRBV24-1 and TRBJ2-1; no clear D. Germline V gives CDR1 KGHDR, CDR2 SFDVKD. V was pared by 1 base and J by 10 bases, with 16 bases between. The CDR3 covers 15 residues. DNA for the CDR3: TGTGCCACCAGTGATTTAGAACGGACCGGAAGGGAGCAGTTCTTC. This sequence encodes CATSDLERTGREQFF.

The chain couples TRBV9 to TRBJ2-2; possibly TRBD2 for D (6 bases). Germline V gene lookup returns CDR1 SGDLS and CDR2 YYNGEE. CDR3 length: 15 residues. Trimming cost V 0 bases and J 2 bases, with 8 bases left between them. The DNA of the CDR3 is TGTGCCAGCAGCGTAGGGACTACAAACACCGGGGAGCTGTTTTTT. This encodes CASSVGTTNTGELFF.

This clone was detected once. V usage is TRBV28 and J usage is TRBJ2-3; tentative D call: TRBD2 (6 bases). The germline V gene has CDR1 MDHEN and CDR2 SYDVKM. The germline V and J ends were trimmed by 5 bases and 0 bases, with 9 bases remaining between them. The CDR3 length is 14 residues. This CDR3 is CASSPGTSTDTQYF. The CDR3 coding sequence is TGTGCCAGCAGTCCGGGGACTAGCACAGATACGCAGTATTTT.

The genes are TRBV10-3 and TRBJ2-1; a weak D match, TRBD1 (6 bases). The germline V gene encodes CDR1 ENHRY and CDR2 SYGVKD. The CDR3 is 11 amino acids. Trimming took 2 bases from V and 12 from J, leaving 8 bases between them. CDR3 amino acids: CAISEGQRQFF. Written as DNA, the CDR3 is TGTGCCATCAGTGAGGGACAGAGGCAGTTCTTC.

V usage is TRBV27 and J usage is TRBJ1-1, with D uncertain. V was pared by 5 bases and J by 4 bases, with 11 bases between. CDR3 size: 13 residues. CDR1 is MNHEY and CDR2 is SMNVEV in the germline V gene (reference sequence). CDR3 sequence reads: CASSTLVSTEAFF. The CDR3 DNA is TGTGCCAGCAGTACCCTGGTGTCCACTGAAGCTTTCTTT.

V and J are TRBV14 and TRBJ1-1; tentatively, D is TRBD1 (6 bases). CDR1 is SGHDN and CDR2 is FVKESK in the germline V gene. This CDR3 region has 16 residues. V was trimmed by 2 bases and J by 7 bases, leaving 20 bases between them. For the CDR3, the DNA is TGTGCCAGCAGCCAAAATAGGGGGTTAGGAGAGAGTGAAGCTTTCTTT. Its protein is CASSQNRGLGESEAFF.

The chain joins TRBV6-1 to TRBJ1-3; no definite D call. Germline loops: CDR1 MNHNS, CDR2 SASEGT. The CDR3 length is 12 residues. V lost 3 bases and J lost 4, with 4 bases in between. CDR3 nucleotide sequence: TGTGCCAGCAGTGACCCGGGAAACACCATATATTTT. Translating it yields CASSDPGNTIYF.

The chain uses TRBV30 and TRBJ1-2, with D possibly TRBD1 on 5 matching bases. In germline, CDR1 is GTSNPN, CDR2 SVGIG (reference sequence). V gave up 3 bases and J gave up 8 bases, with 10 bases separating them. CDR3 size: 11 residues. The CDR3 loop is CAWRGTGGYTF. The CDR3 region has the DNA TGTGCCTGGAGGGGGACTGGGGGCTACACCTTC.

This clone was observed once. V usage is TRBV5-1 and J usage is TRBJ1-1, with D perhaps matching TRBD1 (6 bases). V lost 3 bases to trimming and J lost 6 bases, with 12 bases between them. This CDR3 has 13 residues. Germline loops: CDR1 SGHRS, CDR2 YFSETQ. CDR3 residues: CASSSGARAEAFF. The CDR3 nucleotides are TGCGCCAGCAGCTCGGGGGCGCGGGCTGAAGCTTTCTTT.

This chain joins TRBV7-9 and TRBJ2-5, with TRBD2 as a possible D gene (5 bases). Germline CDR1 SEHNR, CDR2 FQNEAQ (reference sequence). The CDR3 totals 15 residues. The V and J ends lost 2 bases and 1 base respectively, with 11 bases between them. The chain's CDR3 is CASSLSGEIQETQYF. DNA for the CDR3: TGTGCCAGCAGCTTATCTGGGGAGATCCAAGAGACCCAGTACTTC.

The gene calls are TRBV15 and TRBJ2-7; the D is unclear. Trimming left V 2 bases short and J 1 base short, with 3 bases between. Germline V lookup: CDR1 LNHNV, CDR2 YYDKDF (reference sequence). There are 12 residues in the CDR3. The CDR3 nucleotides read TGTGCCACCAGCAGATCATCCTACGAGCAGTACTTC. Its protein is CATSRSSYEQYF.

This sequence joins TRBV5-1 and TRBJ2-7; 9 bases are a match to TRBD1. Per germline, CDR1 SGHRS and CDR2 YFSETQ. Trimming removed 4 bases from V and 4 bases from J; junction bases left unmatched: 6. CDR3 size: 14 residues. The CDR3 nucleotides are TGCGCCAGCAGCCCCGGGACAGGGCTTTACGAGCAGTACTTC. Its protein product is CASSPGTGLYEQYF.

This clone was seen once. The CDR3 nucleotides are TGTGCCAGCAGTTTATTCCGGCACACTGAAGCTTTCTTT. It codes for CASSLFRHTEAFF. V usage is TRBV27 and J usage is TRBJ1-1; D gene uncertain. Germline lookup yields CDR1 MNHEY and CDR2 SMNVEV (reference sequence). The CDR3 is 13 residues long. Trimming cost V 1 base and J 3 bases, with 6 bases left between them.

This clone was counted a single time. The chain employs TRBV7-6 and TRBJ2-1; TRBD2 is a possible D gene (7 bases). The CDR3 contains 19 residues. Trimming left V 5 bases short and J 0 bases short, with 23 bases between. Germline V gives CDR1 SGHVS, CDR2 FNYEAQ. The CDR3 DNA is TGTGCCAGCAGCCACTCCTGGGGGGGCGGACTAGGCTCCTACAATGAGCAGTTCTTC. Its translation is CASSHSWGGGLGSYNEQFF.

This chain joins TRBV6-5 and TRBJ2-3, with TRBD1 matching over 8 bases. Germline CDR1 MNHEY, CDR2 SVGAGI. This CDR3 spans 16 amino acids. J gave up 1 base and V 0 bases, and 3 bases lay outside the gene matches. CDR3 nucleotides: TGTGCCAGCAGTTACTCGAAGGGACAGGGCACAGATACGCAGTATTTT. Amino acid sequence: CASSYSKGQGTDTQYF.

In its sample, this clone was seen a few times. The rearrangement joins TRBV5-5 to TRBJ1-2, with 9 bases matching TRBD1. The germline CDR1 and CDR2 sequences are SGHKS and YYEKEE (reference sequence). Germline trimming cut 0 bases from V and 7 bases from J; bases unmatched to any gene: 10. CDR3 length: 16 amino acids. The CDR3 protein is CASSLGATGGGSGYTF. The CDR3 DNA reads TGTGCCAGCAGCTTGGGGGCGACAGGGGGTGGATCTGGCTACACCTTC.

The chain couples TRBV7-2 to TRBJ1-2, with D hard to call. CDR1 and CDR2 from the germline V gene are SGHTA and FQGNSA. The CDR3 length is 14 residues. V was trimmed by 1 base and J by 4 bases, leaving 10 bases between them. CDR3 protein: CASSLDGDTYGYTF. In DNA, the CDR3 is TGTGCCAGCAGCTTAGACGGGGATACCTATGGCTACACCTTC.

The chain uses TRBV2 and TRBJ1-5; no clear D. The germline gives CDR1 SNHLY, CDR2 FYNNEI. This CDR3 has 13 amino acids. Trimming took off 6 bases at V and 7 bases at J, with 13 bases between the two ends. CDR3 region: CASRAEVEQPQHF. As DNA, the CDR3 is TGTGCCAGCAGGGCGGAGGTTGAGCAGCCCCAGCATTTT.

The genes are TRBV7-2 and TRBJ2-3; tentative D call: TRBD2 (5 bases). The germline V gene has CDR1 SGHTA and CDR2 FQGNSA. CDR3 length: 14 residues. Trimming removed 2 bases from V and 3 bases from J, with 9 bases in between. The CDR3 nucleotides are TGTGCCAGCAGCTTAAACGGGAAAACAGATACGCAGTATTTT. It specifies CASSLNGKTDTQYF. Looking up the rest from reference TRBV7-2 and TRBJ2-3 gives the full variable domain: GAGVSQSPSNKVTEKGKDVELRCDPISGHTALYWYRQSLGQGLEFLIYFQGNSAPDKSGLPSDRFSAERTGGSVSTLTIQRTQQEDSAVYLCASSLNGKTDTQYFGPGTRLTVL.

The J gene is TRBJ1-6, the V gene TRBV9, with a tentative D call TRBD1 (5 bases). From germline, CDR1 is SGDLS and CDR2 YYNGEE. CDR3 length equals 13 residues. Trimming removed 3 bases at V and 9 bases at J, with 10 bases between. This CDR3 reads CASSADSASPLHF. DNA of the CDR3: TGTGCCAGCAGCGCCGACAGTGCTTCACCCCTCCACTTT. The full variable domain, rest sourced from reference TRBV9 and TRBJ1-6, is DSGVTQTPKHLITATGQRVTLRCSPRSGDLSVYWYQQSLDQGLQFLIQYYNGEERAKGNILERFSAQQFPDLHSELNLSSLELGDSALYFCASSADSASPLHFGNGTRLTVT.

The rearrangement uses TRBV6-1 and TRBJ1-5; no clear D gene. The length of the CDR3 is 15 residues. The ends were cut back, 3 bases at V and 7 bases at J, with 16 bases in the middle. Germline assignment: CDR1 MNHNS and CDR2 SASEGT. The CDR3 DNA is TGTGCCAGCAGTGATCGTAGGGAAAAACCCCAGCCCCAGCATTTT. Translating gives CASSDRREKPQPQHF.

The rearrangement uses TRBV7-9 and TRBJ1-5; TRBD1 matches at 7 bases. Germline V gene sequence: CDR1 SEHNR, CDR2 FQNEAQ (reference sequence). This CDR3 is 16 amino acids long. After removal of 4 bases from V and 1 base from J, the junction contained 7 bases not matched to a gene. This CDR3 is CASSSDRLESNQPQHF. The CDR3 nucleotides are TGTGCCAGCAGCTCGGACAGGCTGGAGAGCAATCAGCCCCAGCATTTT.

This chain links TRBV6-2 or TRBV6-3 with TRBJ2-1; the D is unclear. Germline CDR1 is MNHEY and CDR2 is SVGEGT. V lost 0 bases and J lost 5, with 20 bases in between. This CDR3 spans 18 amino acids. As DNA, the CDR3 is TGTGCCAGCAGTTACTCGACTCTTGAATACAACCCCCACAATGAGCAGTTCTTC. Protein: CASSYSTLEYNPHNEQFF.